The 12 T cell receptor beta chains presented below share a single source sample, sequenced in a study of T cell clones after liver transplantation. Produced via immunoSEQ multiplex PCR; TCRdb's table is partial and in-frame only. Seen here are more than 95,000 clones, 82% observed once, and the top ten hold around 0.97%. Sequencing used CD4+ T cells from blood, obtained before liver transplant. The receptors stem from a human donor who received a liver transplant.

This chain connects TRBV27 to TRBJ2-1, with TRBD1 identical over 9 bases. Germline V CDR1 and CDR2: MNHEY, SMNVEV (reference sequence). The CDR3 contains 15 residues. Trimming took 2 bases from V and 6 from J; bases not matched to a gene: 5. The CDR3 sequence: CASSLGDRVSNEQFF. CDR3 sequence (DNA): TGTGCCAGCAGTTTAGGGGACAGGGTTAGCAATGAGCAGTTCTTC.

The chain has TRBV5-1 and TRBJ2-5; either TRBD1 or TRBD2 may fit D (5 bases each). The germline V gene encodes CDR1 SGHRS and CDR2 YFSETQ. This CDR3 contains 15 residues. V dropped 0 bases and J dropped 3 bases, with 12 bases sitting between them. The chain's CDR3 is CASSLAGTTKETQYF. The CDR3 nucleotides are TGCGCCAGCAGCTTGGCCGGGACCACTAAAGAGACCCAGTACTTC.

The V gene is TRBV27, the J gene TRBJ2-7, with D unclear. CDR1 MNHEY and CDR2 SMNVEV come from the germline V gene (reference sequence). Trimming removed 7 bases at V and 6 bases at J, with 13 bases between. The CDR3 has 12 amino acids. The CDR3 protein is CASKPQMGEQYF. CDR3 DNA sequence: TGTGCCAGCAAACCCCAGATGGGCGAGCAGTACTTC.

This chain connects TRBV19 to TRBJ2-3; D may correspond to TRBD1 or TRBD2 (5 bases each). Trimming took off 0 bases at V and 6 bases at J, with 7 bases between the two ends. The length of the CDR3 is 13 residues. Germline loops: CDR1 LNHDA, CDR2 SQIVND (reference sequence). CDR3 in DNA: TGTGCCAGTAGTATAGAGGGACCGGATACGCAGTATTTT. It translates to CASSIEGPDTQYF. Looking up the rest from reference TRBV19 and TRBJ2-3 gives the full variable domain: DGGITQSPKYLFRKEGQNVTLSCEQNLNHDAMYWYRQDPGQGLRLIYYSQIVNDFQKGDIAEGYSVSREKKESFPLTVTSAQKNPTAFYLCASSIEGPDTQYFGPGTRLTVL.

The rearrangement joins TRBV29-1 to TRBJ1-4; D is ambiguous. The germline gives CDR1 SQVTM, CDR2 ANQGSEA. This CDR3 contains 17 residues. Trimming took 7 bases from V and 0 from J, leaving 21 bases between them. The CDR3 sequence is CSAKTTLINPTNEKLFF. The CDR3 coding sequence is TGCAGCGCAAAGACGACGCTAATCAATCCAACTAATGAAAAACTGTTTTTT.

The genes are TRBV14 and TRBJ2-1; D may be TRBD1 (6 bases). Germline CDR1 SGHDN, CDR2 FVKESK. CDR3 size: 17 residues. V shed 3 bases and J shed 8 bases, with 23 bases lying between them. The CDR3 DNA is TGTGCCAGCAGCCACCACAGGGCAGTGCTCAATTCGGATGAGCAGTTCTTC. Its translation: CASSHHRAVLNSDEQFF.

This clone came up a few times. The rearrangement joins TRBV5-1 to TRBJ1-5; perhaps TRBD1 as D (6 bases). CDR1 and CDR2 (germline): SGHRS, YFSETQ. The CDR3 is 13 amino acids. V gave up 7 bases and J gave up 7 bases, with 15 bases separating them. Here the CDR3 reads CASSANGGQPQHF. In DNA, the CDR3 is TGCGCCAGCTCGGCTAACGGGGGCCAGCCCCAGCATTTT.

The chain combines TRBV5-1 with TRBJ2-7; D possibly corresponds to TRBD2 (5 bases). The V gene's germline CDR1 is SGHRS and CDR2 YFSETQ. Trimming shortened V by 3 bases and J by 4 bases, and 11 bases separated the two germline ends. This CDR3 region has 13 residues. The CDR3 bases are TGCGCCAGCAGCTATCGGGATCAATACGAGCAGTACTTC. Protein product: CASSYRDQYEQYF.

The chain joins TRBV7-9 to TRBJ2-3; D possibly corresponds to TRBD1 (5 bases). This CDR3 has 14 amino acids. Per germline, CDR1 SEHNR and CDR2 FQNEAQ (reference sequence). V lost 2 bases, J lost 7 bases, and 13 bases lay in between. The chain's CDR3 is CASSLITGLNTQYF. The CDR3 nucleotides are TGTGCCAGCAGCTTAATTACAGGATTAAATACGCAGTATTTT. The full variable domain, rest sourced from reference TRBV7-9 and TRBJ2-3, is DTGVSQNPRHKITKRGQNVTFRCDPISEHNRLYWYRQTLGQGPEFLTYFQNEAQLEKSRLLSDRFSAERPKGSFSTLEIQRTEQGDSAMYLCASSLITGLNTQYFGPGTRLTVL.

A word on this clone: This specimen includes other DNA sequences encoding the same CDR3. The chain joins TRBV5-1 to TRBJ1-2; D is uncertain. This CDR3 has 13 amino acids. The V end lost 0 bases, the J end lost 2 bases, and 5 bases lay between the germline ends. The V gene's germline CDR1 is SGHRS and CDR2 YFSETQ. This chain's CDR3 is CASSLADNYGYTF. The CDR3 bases are TGCGCCAGCAGCTTGGCAGACAACTATGGCTACACCTTC.

The chain has TRBV20-1 and TRBJ2-7, with D uncertain. Deletions cut 0 bases from V and 7 bases from J, with 7 bases between. The CDR3 is 11 residues long. Per germline, CDR1 DFQATT and CDR2 SNEGSKA (reference sequence). The CDR3 spells CSARDGWEQYF. CDR3 DNA: TGCAGTGCTAGAGACGGGTGGGAGCAGTACTTC.

This chain links TRBV2 with TRBJ1-6, with no clear D. Germline V gives CDR1 SNHLY, CDR2 FYNNEI. V lost 3 bases and J 10 bases, leaving 13 bases between the germline ends. There are 14 residues in the CDR3. In DNA, the CDR3 is TGTGCCAGCAGTGATATAGGGAGAGGATCACCCCTCCACTTT. It specifies CASSDIGRGSPLHF.